Following are 5 T cell receptor beta chains from one sample sequenced in a study of blood T cell repertoires in COVID-19. Here immunoSEQ multiplex PCR was the method, and the copy in TCRdb shows in-frame clones only, minus some. The table has 90,000 to 120,000 clones, more than 70% seen once. The material sequenced was peripheral blood. The receptors originated from a man between 65 and 85 years old with acute or convalescent COVID-19.

The V call is TRBV27, the J call TRBJ2-3, with 7 bases aligning to TRBD1. The length of the CDR3 is 14 residues. Per germline, CDR1 MNHEY and CDR2 SMNVEV (reference sequence). The V gene end was trimmed by 5 bases and the J gene end by 1 base; junction bases not matched to a gene: 3. In DNA, the CDR3 is TGTGCCAGCAGTAACAGGGGCCGCACAGATACGCAGTATTTT. Translated, it gives CASSNRGRTDTQYF.

The rearrangement links TRBV6-6 to TRBJ2-5; no clear D. Trimming removed 6 bases from V and 5 bases from J, with 7 bases in between. This CDR3 has 11 amino acids. The V gene's germline CDR1 is MNHNY and CDR2 SVGAGI (reference sequence). The CDR3 here is CASSTEETQYF. CDR3 DNA: TGTGCCAGCAGCACCGAGGAGACCCAGTACTTC.

CDR3 DNA sequence: TGTGCCAGCAGCTTAGGGGGGGGGACAGGGGCTTCTCAGCCCCAGCATTTT. Its translation: CASSLGGGTGASQPQHF. The chain joins TRBV7-2 to TRBJ1-5, with 10 bases lining up with TRBD1. Per germline, CDR1 SGHTA and CDR2 FQGNSA. CDR3 length equals 17 residues. Germline trimming cut 1 base from V and 6 bases from J; bases unmatched to any gene: 9. The complete variable domain, with remaining parts taken from reference TRBV7-2 and TRBJ1-5, reads GAGVSQSPSNKVTEKGKDVELRCDPISGHTALYWYRQSLGQGLEFLIYFQGNSAPDKSGLPSDRFSAERTGGSVSTLTIQRTQQEDSAVYLCASSLGGGTGASQPQHFGDGTRLSIL.

The rearrangement joins TRBV6-5 to TRBJ2-3; 8 bases fit TRBD2. CDR3 length: 15 amino acids. Unmatched junction bases numbered 10, after V lost 6 bases and J lost 5 bases. CDR1 and CDR2 from the germline V gene are MNHEY and SVGAGI. CDR3 amino acids: CASRSSGVGVDTQYF. Written as DNA, the CDR3 is TGTGCCAGCAGGAGTAGCGGGGTGGGGGTAGATACGCAGTATTTT.

This chain links TRBV12-3 or TRBV12-4 with TRBJ1-2; 7 nucleotides line up with TRBD1. The CDR3 totals 13 residues. The trim removed 6 bases at V and 13 bases at J, leaving 14 bases unmatched. This CDR3 reads CASSPTGVYKGTF. The CDR3 coding sequence is TGTGCCAGCAGCCCTACAGGGGTCTACAAGGGCACCTTC.